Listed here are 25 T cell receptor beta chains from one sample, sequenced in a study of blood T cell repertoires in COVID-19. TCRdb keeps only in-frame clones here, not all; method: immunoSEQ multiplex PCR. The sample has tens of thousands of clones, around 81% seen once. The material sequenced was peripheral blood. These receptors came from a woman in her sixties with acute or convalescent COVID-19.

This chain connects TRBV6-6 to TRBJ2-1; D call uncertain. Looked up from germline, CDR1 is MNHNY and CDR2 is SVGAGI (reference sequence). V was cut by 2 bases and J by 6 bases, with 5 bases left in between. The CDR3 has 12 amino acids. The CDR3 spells CASSYRGNEQFF. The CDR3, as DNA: TGTGCCAGCAGTTACCGAGGCAATGAGCAGTTCTTC.

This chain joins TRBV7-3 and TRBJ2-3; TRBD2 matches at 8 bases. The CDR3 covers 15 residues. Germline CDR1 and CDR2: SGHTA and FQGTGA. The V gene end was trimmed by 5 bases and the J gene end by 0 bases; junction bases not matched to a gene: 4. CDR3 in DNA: TGTGCCAGCAGCCCGCAGCGGGGGAGCACAGATACGCAGTATTTT. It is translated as CASSPQRGSTDTQYF. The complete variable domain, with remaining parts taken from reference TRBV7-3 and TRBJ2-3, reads GAGVSQTPSNKVTEKGKYVELRCDPISGHTALYWYRQSLGQGPEFLIYFQGTGAADDSGLPNDRFFAVRPEGSVSTLKIQRTERGDSAVYLCASSPQRGSTDTQYFGPGTRLTVL.

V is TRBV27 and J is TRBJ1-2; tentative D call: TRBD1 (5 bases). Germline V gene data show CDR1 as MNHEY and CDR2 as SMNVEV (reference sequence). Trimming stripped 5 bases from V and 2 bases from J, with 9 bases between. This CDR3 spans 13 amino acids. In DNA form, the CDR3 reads TGTGCCAGCAGTAAAACAGGAAACTATGGCTACACCTTC. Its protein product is CASSKTGNYGYTF.

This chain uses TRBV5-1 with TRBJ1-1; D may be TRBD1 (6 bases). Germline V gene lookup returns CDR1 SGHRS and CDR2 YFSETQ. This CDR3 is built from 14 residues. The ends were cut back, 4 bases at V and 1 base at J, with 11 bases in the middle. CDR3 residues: CASSQGNRNTEAFF. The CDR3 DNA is TGCGCCAGCAGCCAGGGGAACCGGAACACTGAAGCTTTCTTT.

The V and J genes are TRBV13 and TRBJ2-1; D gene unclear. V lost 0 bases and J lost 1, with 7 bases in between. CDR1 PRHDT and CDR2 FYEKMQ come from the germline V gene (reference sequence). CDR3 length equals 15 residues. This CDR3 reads CASSLGTHSYNEQFF. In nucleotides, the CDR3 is TGTGCCAGCAGCTTAGGGACTCATTCCTACAATGAGCAGTTCTTC. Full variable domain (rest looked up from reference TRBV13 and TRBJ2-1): AAGVIQSPRHLIKEKRETATLKCYPIPRHDTVYWYQQGPGQDPQFLISFYEKMQSDKGSIPDRFSAQQFSDYHSELNMSSLELGDSALYFCASSLGTHSYNEQFFGPGTRLTVL.

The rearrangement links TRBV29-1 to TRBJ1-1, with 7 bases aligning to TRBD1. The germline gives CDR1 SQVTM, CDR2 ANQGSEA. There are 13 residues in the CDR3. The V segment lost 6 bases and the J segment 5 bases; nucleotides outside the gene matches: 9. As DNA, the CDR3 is TGCAGCGTAGGACAGGTCGGCGGGACTGAAGCTTTCTTT. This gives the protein CSVGQVGGTEAFF.

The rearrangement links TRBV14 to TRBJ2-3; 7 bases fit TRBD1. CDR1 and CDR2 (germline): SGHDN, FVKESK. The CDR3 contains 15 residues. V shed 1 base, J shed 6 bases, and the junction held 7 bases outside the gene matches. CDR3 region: CASSQGSTGWDTQYF. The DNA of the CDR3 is TGTGCCAGCAGCCAAGGTTCGACAGGGTGGGATACGCAGTATTTT.

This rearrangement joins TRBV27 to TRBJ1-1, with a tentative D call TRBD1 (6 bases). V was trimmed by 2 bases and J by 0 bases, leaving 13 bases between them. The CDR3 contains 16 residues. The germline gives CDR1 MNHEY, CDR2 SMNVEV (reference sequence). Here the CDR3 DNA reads TGTGCCAGCAGTTTAAACCCAGGGGCTTTGAACACTGAAGCTTTCTTT. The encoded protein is CASSLNPGALNTEAFF.

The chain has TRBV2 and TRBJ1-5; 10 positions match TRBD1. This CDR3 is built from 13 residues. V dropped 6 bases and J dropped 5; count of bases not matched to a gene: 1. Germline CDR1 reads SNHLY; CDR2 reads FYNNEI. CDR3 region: CASRGTGDQPQHF. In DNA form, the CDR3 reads TGTGCCAGCAGGGGGACAGGGGATCAGCCCCAGCATTTT.

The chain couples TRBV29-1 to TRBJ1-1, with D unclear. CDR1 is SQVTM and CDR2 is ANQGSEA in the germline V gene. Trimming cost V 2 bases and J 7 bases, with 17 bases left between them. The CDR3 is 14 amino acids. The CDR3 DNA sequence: TGCAGCGTTGAAATCTGGGCTGGCGTAGGTGAAGCTTTCTTT. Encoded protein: CSVEIWAGVGEAFF.

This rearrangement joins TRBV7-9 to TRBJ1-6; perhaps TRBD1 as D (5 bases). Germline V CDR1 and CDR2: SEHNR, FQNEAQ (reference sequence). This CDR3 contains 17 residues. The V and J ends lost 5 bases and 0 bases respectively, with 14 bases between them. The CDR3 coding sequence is TGTGCCAGCAGCACCTTCAGGGAATCCTCCTATAATTCACCCCTCCACTTT. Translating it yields CASSTFRESSYNSPLHF.

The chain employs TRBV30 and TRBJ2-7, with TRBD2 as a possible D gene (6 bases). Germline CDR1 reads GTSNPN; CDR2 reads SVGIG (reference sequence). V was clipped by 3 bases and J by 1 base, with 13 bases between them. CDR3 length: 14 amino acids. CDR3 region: CAWSAGTQSYEQYF. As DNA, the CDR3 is TGTGCCTGGAGCGCCGGGACTCAATCCTACGAGCAGTACTTC. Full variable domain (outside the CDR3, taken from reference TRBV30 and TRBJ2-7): SQTIHQWPATLVQPVGSPLSLECTVEGTSNPNLYWYRQAAGRGLQLLFYSVGIGQISSEVPQNLSASRPQDRQFILSSKKLLLSDSGFYLCAWSAGTQSYEQYFGPGTRLTVT.

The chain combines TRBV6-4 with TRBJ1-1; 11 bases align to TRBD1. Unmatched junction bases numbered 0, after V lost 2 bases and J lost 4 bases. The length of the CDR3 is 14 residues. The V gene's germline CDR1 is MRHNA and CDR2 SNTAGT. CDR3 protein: CASSDGTGGTEAFF. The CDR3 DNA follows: TGTGCCAGCAGTGACGGGACAGGGGGCACTGAAGCTTTCTTT.

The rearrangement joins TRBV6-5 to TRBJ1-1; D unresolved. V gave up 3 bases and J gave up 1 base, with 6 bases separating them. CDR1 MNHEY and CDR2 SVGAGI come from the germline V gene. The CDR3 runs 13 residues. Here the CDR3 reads CASSYRQNTEAFF. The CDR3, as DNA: TGTGCCAGCAGTTATCGACAGAACACTGAAGCTTTCTTT.

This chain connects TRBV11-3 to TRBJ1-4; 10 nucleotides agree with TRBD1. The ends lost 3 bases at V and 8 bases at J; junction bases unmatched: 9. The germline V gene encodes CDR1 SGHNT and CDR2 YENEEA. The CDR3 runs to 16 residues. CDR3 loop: CASSFSDRGRREKLFF. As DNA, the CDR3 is TGTGCCAGCAGCTTTTCCGACAGGGGGCGCAGGGAAAAACTGTTTTTT. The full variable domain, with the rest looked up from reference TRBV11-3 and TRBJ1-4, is EAGVVQSPRYKIIEKKQPVAFWCNPISGHNTLYWYLQNLGQGPELLIRYENEEAVDDSQLPKDRFSAERLKGVDSTLKIQPAELGDSAVYLCASSFSDRGRREKLFFGSGTQLSVL.

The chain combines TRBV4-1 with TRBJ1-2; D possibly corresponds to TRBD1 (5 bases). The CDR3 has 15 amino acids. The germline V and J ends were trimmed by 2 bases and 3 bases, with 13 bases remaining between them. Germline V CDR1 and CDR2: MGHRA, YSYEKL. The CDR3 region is CASSQPGGNYYGYTF. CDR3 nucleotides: TGCGCCAGCAGCCAACCCGGGGGAAACTACTATGGCTACACCTTC.

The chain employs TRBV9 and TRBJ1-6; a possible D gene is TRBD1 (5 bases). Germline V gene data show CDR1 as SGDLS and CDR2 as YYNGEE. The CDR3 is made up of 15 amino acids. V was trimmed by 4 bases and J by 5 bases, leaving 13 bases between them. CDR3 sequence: CASSTSGTNNSPLHF. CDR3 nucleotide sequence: TGTGCCAGCAGCACCTCCGGGACTAATAATTCACCCCTCCACTTT.

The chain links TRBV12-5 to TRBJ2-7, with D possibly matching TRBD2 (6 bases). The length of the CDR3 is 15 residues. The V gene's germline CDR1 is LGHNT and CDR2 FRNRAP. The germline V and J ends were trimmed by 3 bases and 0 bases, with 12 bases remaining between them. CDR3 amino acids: CASGFGGGSSYEQYF. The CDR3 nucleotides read TGTGCTAGTGGTTTTGGTGGGGGGAGCTCCTACGAGCAGTACTTC.

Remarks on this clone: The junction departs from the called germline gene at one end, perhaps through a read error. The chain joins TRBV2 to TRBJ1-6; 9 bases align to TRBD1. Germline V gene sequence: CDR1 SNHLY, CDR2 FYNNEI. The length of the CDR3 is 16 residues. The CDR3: CASSKAGTGSGSPLHF. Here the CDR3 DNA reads TGTGCCAGCAGTAAAGCCGGGACAGGGTCCGGTTCACCCCTCCACTTT.

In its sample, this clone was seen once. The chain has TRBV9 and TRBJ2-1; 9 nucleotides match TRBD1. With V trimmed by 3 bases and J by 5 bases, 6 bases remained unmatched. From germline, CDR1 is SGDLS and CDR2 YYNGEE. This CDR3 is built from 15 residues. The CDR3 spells CASSGGTGSNNEQFF. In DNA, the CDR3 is TGTGCCAGCAGCGGGGGGACAGGGTCAAACAATGAGCAGTTCTTC.

This chain's CDR3 is CASSSPSGDTQYF. CDR3 sequence (DNA): TGTGCCAGCAGCTCGCCGTCCGGGGATACGCAGTATTTT. This rearrangement joins TRBV9 to TRBJ2-3, with D uncertain. The CDR3 runs to 13 residues. V shed 4 bases and J shed 6 bases, with 12 bases lying between them. Germline V gives CDR1 SGDLS, CDR2 YYNGEE.

In nucleotides, the CDR3 is TGTGCCAGCAGCCAAACTGGGCTTGGGACTGAAGCTTTCTTT. Its translation: CASSQTGLGTEAFF. The V and J genes are TRBV3-1 (or the pseudogene TRBV3-2) and TRBJ1-1; D remains ambiguous. V was pared by 2 bases and J by 5 bases, with 12 bases between. CDR1 and CDR2 (germline): LGHDT, YNNKEL (reference sequence). CDR3 length: 14 amino acids.

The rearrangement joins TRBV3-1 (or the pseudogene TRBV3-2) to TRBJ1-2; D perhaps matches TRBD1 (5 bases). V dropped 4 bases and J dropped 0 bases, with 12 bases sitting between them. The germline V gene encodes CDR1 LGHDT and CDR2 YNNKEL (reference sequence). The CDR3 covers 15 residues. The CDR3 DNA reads TGTGCCAGCAGCCCCCAGGGAGGGCCTAACTATGGCTACACCTTC. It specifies CASSPQGGPNYGYTF.

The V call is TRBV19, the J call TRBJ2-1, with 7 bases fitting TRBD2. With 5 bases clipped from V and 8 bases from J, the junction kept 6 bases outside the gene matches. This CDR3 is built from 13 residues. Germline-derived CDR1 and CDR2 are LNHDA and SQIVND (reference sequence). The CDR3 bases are TGTGCCAGTAGTTTTCGGGCGGGGGATGAGCAGTTCTTC. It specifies CASSFRAGDEQFF. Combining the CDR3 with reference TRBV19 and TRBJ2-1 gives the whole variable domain DGGITQSPKYLFRKEGQNVTLSCEQNLNHDAMYWYRQDPGQGLRLIYYSQIVNDFQKGDIAEGYSVSREKKESFPLTVTSAQKNPTAFYLCASSFRAGDEQFFGPGTRLTVL.

CDR3 sequence: CASSLGAGVNEKLFF. The CDR3 DNA sequence: TGCGCCAGCAGCTTGGGGGCAGGGGTTAATGAAAAACTGTTTTTT. V and J are TRBV5-1 and TRBJ1-4, with TRBD1 as a possible D gene (6 bases). Trimming removed 0 bases at V and 4 bases at J, with 10 bases between. The CDR3 runs 15 residues. The V gene's germline CDR1 is SGHRS and CDR2 YFSETQ.